This TCR beta chain was sequenced during a study of T cell responses to AZD1222 COVID-19 vaccine. General study points: CD4 TCRs covered the whole spike, strongest at regions 160-218 and 743-854.

CDR3 size: 16 residues. Losses at the gene ends were 3 bases for V and 0 bases for J; bases not matched to a gene: 4. Germline V gene data show CDR1 as SGDLS and CDR2 as YYNGEE. Generated by immunoSEQ multiplex PCR, the TCRdb table keeps only in-frame clones and is missing some. Found here are 120,000 or so clones, approximately 89% of them singletons; the top ten hold under 6.5%. To note about this clone: The antigen remains unidentified.

This chain joins TRBV9 and TRBJ2-3; 10 positions match TRBD2. The sample in question was peripheral blood, obtained on day 0 of AZD1222 vaccination. The TCR comes from an adult in good health. The CDR3 reads CASSESGGASTDTQYF. CDR3 nucleotide sequence: TGTGCCAGCAGCGAGAGCGGGGGGGCTAGCACAGATACGCAGTATTTT.